This T cell receptor (beta chain) was observed in a study of control samples from healthy donors and cancer patients. Method: immunoSEQ multiplex PCR; TCRdb's copy keeps in-frame clones and lacks some. The sample has 40,000 or so clones; around 88% are singletons. The CDR3 is made up of 16 amino acids. CDR1 and CDR2 from the germline V gene are SGHKS and YYEKEE (reference sequence). Trimming shortened V by 4 bases and J by 6 bases, and 22 bases separated the two germline ends. This TCR was recovered from a woman in her sixties with lung cancer. The specimen sequenced was PBMCs. V is TRBV5-5 and J is TRBJ1-1; a weak D match, TRBD1 (5 bases). The CDR3 is CASSPGDLQGKAEAFF. In DNA form, the CDR3 reads TGTGCCAGCAGCCCGGGGGACCTCCAGGGAAAGGCTGAAGCTTTCTTT.